Sequencing of this TCR beta chain was carried out in a study of CD8+ T cells in alopecia areata. Extracted RNA was reverse transcribed, and the resulting cDNA served as sequencing template. TCRdb keeps only in-frame clones here, not all; method: immunoSEQ multiplex PCR. The data contain 7,000 or so clones, 64% of them singletons. Per the germline V gene, CDR1 is KGHSH and CDR2 is LQKENI. V was clipped by 4 bases and J by 0 bases, with 16 bases between them. The CDR3 has 18 residues. As for treatment: oral pan-JAK inhibitor, 5-10 mg twice daily. Individuals with alopecia areata gave both lesional scalp punch biopsies and peripheral blood for collection. This clone was observed a single time.

The source was skin, collected at week 4, from a patient treated with tofacitinib. This TCR derives from a human donor with alopecia areata. The V gene is TRBV18, the J gene TRBJ2-6, with no clear D. CDR3 region: CASSLESTVTSGANVLTF. In DNA form, the CDR3 reads TGTGCCAGCTCACTAGAATCTACAGTGACCTCTGGGGCCAACGTCCTGACTTTC. The whole variable domain, filled in from reference TRBV18 and TRBJ2-6, reads NAGVMQNPRHLVRRRGQEARLRCSPMKGHSHVYWYRQLPEEGLKFMVYLQKENIIDESGMPKERFSAEFPKEGPSILRIQQVVRGDSAAYFCASSLESTVTSGANVLTFGAGSRLTVL.